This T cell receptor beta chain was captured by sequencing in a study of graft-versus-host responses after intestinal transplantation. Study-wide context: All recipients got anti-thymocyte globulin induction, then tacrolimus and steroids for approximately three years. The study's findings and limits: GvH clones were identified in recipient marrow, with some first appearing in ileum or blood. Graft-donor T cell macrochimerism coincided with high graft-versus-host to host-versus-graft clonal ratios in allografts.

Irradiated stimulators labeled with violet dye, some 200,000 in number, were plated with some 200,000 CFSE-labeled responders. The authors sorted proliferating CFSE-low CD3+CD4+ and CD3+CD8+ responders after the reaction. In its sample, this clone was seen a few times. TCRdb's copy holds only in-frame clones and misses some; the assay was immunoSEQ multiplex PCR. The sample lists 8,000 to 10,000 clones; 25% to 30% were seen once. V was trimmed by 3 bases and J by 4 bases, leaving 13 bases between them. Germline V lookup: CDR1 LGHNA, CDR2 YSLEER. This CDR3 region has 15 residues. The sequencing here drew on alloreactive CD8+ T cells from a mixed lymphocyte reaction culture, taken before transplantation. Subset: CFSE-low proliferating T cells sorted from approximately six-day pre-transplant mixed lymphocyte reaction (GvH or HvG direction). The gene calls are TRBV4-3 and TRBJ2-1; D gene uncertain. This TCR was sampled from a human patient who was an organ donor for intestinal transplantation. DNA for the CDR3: TGCGCCAGCAGCCATCTACCGGCCCTTTACAATGAGCAGTTCTTC. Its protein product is CASSHLPALYNEQFF.